Listed here are 10 T cell receptor beta chains from one sample, sequenced in a study of blood T cell repertoires in COVID-19. The protocol was immunoSEQ multiplex PCR, while the TCRdb copy is restricted to in-frame clones and leaves out a portion. The sample comprises 150,000 or so clones, over 80% of which are singletons, and approximately 5% rests with the top ten. Sequencing was done on a sample of peripheral blood. Receptors originate from a man younger than 40 with COVID-19, enrolled during active disease.

This sequence joins TRBV5-6 and TRBJ2-1; D possibly corresponds to TRBD2 (7 bases). Per germline, CDR1 SGHDT and CDR2 YYEEEE. This CDR3 spans 15 amino acids. The V and J ends lost 4 bases and 4 bases respectively, with 15 bases between them. Here the CDR3 reads CASSPRGAEYNEQFF. CDR3 nucleotides: TGTGCCAGCAGCCCTCGGGGGGCGGAATACAATGAGCAGTTCTTC.

This chain joins TRBV3-1 (or the pseudogene TRBV3-2) and TRBJ1-3; D remains unclear. This CDR3 contains 15 residues. V was shortened by 2 bases and J by 4 bases, with 12 bases between the two germline ends. Germline values: CDR1 LGHDT, CDR2 YNNKEL (reference sequence). The chain's CDR3 is CASSQIASLGNTIYF. CDR3 bases: TGTGCCAGCAGCCAAATTGCGTCCCTCGGAAACACCATATATTTT.

J is TRBJ2-5 and V is TRBV5-4, with 10 bases fitting TRBD1. J gave up 5 bases and V 4 bases, and 5 bases lay outside the gene matches. Germline-derived CDR1 and CDR2 are SGHNT and YYREEE (reference sequence). The CDR3 consists of 14 residues. The CDR3 region has the DNA TGTGCCAGCAGCCGACAGGGGGCAGGTGAGACCCAGTACTTC. This codes for CASSRQGAGETQYF.

This clone was observed once. The chain is built from TRBV25-1 and TRBJ1-3; D remains unclear. CDR3 size: 13 residues. In germline, CDR1 is MGHDK, CDR2 SYGVNS. V shed 6 bases and J shed 0 bases, with 6 bases lying between them. The CDR3 is CASRISSGNTIYF. The CDR3 DNA reads as TGTGCCAGCAGAATCTCCTCTGGAAACACCATATATTTT.

The chain recombines TRBV7-3 with TRBJ1-2, with a tentative D call TRBD1 (6 bases). The CDR3 has 13 amino acids. Between the trimmed V and J ends, which lost 4 bases and 1 base, there was a span of 7 bases. Germline V lookup: CDR1 SGHTA, CDR2 FQGTGA. The DNA for the CDR3 is TGTGCCAGCAGCTCGGACAGTAACTATGGCTACACCTTC. It yields the protein CASSSDSNYGYTF.

This chain joins TRBV24-1 and TRBJ2-5, with 7 bases fitting TRBD2. This CDR3 is 15 amino acids long. Germline CDR1 and CDR2: KGHDR and SFDVKD. After removal of 6 bases from V and 0 bases from J, the junction contained 6 bases not matched to a gene. In nucleotides, the CDR3 is TGTGCCACCAGTAATACAGCGGGGCACCAAGAGACCCAGTACTTC. It yields the protein CATSNTAGHQETQYF.

The V call is TRBV7-9, the J call TRBJ2-1; possible D gene TRBD1, 5 bases. Trimming took off 3 bases at V and 8 bases at J, with 20 bases between the two ends. The CDR3 covers 16 residues. The germline gives CDR1 SEHNR, CDR2 FQNEAQ (reference sequence). The CDR3 reads CASSFEFRVSVDEQFF. As DNA, the CDR3 is TGTGCCAGCAGCTTCGAATTCAGGGTGTCTGTAGATGAGCAGTTCTTC.

This clone appeared a single time. The chain combines TRBV6-6 with TRBJ1-1, with a possible D match to TRBD1 (5 bases). The CDR3 is made up of 13 amino acids. CDR1 and CDR2 (germline): MNHNY, SVGAGI (reference sequence). V was cut by 2 bases and J by 3 bases, with 7 bases left in between. CDR3 nucleotides: TGTGCCAGCAGTTACGCGGGGGACACTGAAGCTTTCTTT. It specifies CASSYAGDTEAFF.

The chain uses TRBV6-1 and TRBJ1-5; TRBD1 aligns across 7 bases. The CDR3 is 15 residues long. Germline CDR1 reads MNHNS; CDR2 reads SASEGT. V lost 2 bases and J lost 3; bases outside the gene matches: 4. The CDR3 protein is CASSEPGQYNQPQHF. In DNA, the CDR3 is TGTGCCAGCAGTGAACCGGGACAGTACAATCAGCCCCAGCATTTT.

J is TRBJ1-3 and V is TRBV6-1; D not resolved. The germline V gene encodes CDR1 MNHNS and CDR2 SASEGT. V lost 1 base to trimming and J lost 0 bases, with 4 bases between them. The CDR3 loop spans 14 amino acids. The DNA for the CDR3 is TGTGCCAGCAGTGAAGGGCACTCTGGAAACACCATATATTTT. Amino acids: CASSEGHSGNTIYF.